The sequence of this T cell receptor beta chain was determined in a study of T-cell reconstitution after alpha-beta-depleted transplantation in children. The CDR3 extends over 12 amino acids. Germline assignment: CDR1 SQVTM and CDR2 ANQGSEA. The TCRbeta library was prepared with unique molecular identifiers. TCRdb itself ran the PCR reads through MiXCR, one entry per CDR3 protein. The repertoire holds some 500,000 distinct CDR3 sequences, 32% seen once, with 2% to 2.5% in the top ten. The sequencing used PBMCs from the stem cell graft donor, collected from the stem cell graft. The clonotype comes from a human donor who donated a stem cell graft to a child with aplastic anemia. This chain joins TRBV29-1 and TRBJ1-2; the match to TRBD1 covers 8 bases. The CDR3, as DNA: TGCATCGGACAGGGACAGCCCTATGGCTACACCTTC. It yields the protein CIGQGQPYGYTF.